Here is one TCR beta chain with its context. This entry comes from a study of blood T cell repertoires in COVID-19. The overall study: Nucleic acid was either cDNA or gDNA, and it came from T cells, B-cell-depleted T cells, or PBMCs.

Data came from immunoSEQ multiplex PCR; TCRdb stores just in-frame clones and leaves some out. The sample includes 55,000 to 65,000 clones, approximately 80% of them seen just once. Deletions cut 0 bases from V and 4 bases from J, with 8 bases between. The CDR3 has 14 residues. Germline V lookup: CDR1 SGHRS, CDR2 YFSETQ. The material sequenced was peripheral blood. The genes are TRBV5-1 and TRBJ1-5; D is unclear. This clonotype was obtained from a man aged 60-69 years with acute or convalescent COVID-19. DNA for the CDR3: TGCGCCAGCAGCTTGGGGCCAGAAAATCAGCCCCAGCATTTT. It yields the protein CASSLGPENQPQHF. Supplemented by reference TRBV5-1 and TRBJ1-5, the full variable domain reads KAGVTQTPRYLIKTRGQQVTLSCSPISGHRSVSWYQQTPGQGLQFLFEYFSETQRNKGNFPGRFSGRQFSNSRSEMNVSTLELGDSALYLCASSLGPENQPQHFGDGTRLSIL.